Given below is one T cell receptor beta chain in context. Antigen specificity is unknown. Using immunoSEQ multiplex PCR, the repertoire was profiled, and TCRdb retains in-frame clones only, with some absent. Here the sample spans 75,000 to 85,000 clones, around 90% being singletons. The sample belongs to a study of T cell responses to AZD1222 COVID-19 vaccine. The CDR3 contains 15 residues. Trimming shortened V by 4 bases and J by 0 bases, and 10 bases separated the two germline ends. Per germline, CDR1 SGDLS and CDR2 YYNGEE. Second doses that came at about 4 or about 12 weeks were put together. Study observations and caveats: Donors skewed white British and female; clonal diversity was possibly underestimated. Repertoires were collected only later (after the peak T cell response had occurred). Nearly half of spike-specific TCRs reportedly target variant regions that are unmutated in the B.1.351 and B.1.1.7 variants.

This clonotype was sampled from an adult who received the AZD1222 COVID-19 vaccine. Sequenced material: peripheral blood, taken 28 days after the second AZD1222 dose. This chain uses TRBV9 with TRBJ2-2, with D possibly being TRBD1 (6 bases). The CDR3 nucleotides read TGTGCCAGCAGCCGAGGGGGATCGAACACCGGGGAGCTGTTTTTT. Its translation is CASSRGGSNTGELFF.